The TCR beta chain described here comes from a study of T cell repertoires in cytomegalovirus infection. Study summary: Public TCR beta signatures marked donors with CMV infection and the matching HLA.

TCRdb recomputed calls from the reads with MiXCR, one row per CDR3 protein. The top ten hold 48% of the sample, which has roughly 570,000 distinct CDR3 sequences, about 39% seen once. From germline, CDR1 is MDHEN and CDR2 SYDVKM. Deletions cut 1 base from V and 3 bases from J, with 9 bases between. This CDR3 spans 14 amino acids. This clonotype has just one count. The antigen is not known. Overall study findings and caveats: Clonotypes of TCR beta that were HLA-C-restricted and CMV-specific dominated the ex vivo response.

J is TRBJ1-2 and V is TRBV28; D ambiguous. The clonotype was recovered from a human donor in good health (CMV status not recorded). Some clones in this sample may be carry-over from other donors' samples. This sample comprised cultured PBMCs, obtained from culture after CMV antigen stimulation. The CDR3 reads CASSLSRVYYGYTF. In DNA, the CDR3 is TGTGCCAGCAGTTTATCGCGGGTTTACTATGGCTACACCTTC.